These T cell receptor beta chains were read from a single sample in a study of cytomegalovirus exposure and HLA in healthy donors. The method was immunoSEQ multiplex PCR; TCRdb's version includes in-frame clones alone and lacks a portion of them. This table holds 130,000 to 150,000 clones, roughly four fifths found once. Sequencing used PBMCs. The receptors derive from a male donor in good health and CMV-seronegative. CDR3s include the opening cysteine and the closing phenylalanine or tryptophan. The D gene is left open where the match is weak. Clone size appears in some rows only: once, few, many, or a class for an expanded clone.

abundance	v_gene	j_gene	d_gene	CDR3nt	CDR3aa
few	TRBV27	TRBJ2-7	NA	TGTGCCAGCAGTTTAAGGGAGGAGACGGCCTACGAGCAGTACTTC	CASSLREETAYEQYF
NA	TRBV7-2	TRBJ2-7	NA	TGTGCCAGCAGCTTAACCTCAGGGATGGGCGAGCAGTACTTC	CASSLTSGMGEQYF
NA	TRBV5-4	TRBJ2-5	TRBD2	TGTGCCAGCAGCTTGACTAGCGGGGGGGCAGAGACCCAGTACTTC	CASSLTSGGAETQYF
NA	TRBV7-9	TRBJ2-7	TRBD1	TGTGCCACCAGCGCCGCCGGGACAGGGGCCTACGAGCAGTACTTC	CATSAAGTGAYEQYF
NA	TRBV7-9	TRBJ2-7	TRBD1	TGTTCCAGCAGCTTACAGGGGGGTCCCTACGAGCAGTACTTC	CSSSLQGGPYEQYF
NA	TRBV4-3	TRBJ2-7	TRBD2	TGCGCCAGCAGCCATGAATCTCTAGCGGGAGAGCTCCACGAGCAGTACTTC	CASSHESLAGELHEQYF
NA	TRBV27	TRBJ2-2	TRBD1	TGTGCCAGCAGTTTAGGGTGGGGACAGGGGGACACCGGGGAGCTGTTTTTT	CASSLGWGQGDTGELFF
NA	TRBV27	TRBJ2-1	TRBD2	TGTGCCAGCAGTCCCTGGACTAGCGGGTTTGATAACAATGAGCAGTTCTTC	CASSPWTSGFDNNEQFF
NA	TRBV6-1	TRBJ2-3	TRBD1	TGTGCCACCAAGACAGGGGGCACAGATACGCAGTATTTT	CATKTGGTDTQYF
once	TRBV6-1	TRBJ2-3	TRBD1	TGTGCCAGCAGACCCCGGGACAGGGTTCCAGATACGCAGTATTTT	CASRPRDRVPDTQYF
NA	TRBV7-9	TRBJ2-7	NA	TGTTCCAGCAGCGTCAGATTCCAGGGCCTGAACGACGAGCAGTACTTC	CSSSVRFQGLNDEQYF
NA	TRBV4-1	TRBJ2-7	TRBD2	TGCGCCAGCAGACGCAGCGGGGTCTCCTACGAGCAGTACTTC	CASRRSGVSYEQYF
NA	TRBV2	TRBJ1-4	TRBD1	TGTGCCGGACAGGGGGCCGTTAATGAAAAACTGTTTTTT	CAGQGAVNEKLFF
NA	TRBV6-5	TRBJ1-1	TRBD1	TGTGCCAGCAGACCCGGAAGGGGGCCGAACACTGAAGCTTTCTTT	CASRPGRGPNTEAFF
NA	TRBV18	TRBJ2-2	NA	TGTGCCAGCTCACCACGCCAGGATGGAAACACCGGGGAGCTGTTTTTT	CASSPRQDGNTGELFF
NA	TRBV18	TRBJ1-6	NA	TGTGCCAGCTCACAGTTGAAAAACGGGAACTCACCCCTCCACTTT	CASSQLKNGNSPLHF
NA	TRBV14	TRBJ1-6	NA	TGTGCCAGCAGCCAAGACAGATCCTCCTATAATTCACCCCTCCACTTT	CASSQDRSSYNSPLHF
NA	TRBV27	TRBJ1-1	NA	TGTGCCAGCAGTTTGGGTCCAGGGGCCGAAGCTTTCTTT	CASSLGPGAEAFF
NA	TRBV19	TRBJ1-3	NA	TGTGCCAGCGCACAAAGCTCTGGAAACACCATATATTTT	CASAQSSGNTIYF
NA	TRBV5-1	TRBJ2-2	TRBD2	TGCGCCAGCAGCTTGGGGGGGCCGCCACTAGCGGGAGAGGGTATGGGGGAGCTGTTTTTT	CASSLGGPPLAGEGMGELFF
few	TRBV4-1	TRBJ2-3	NA	TGCGCCAGCAGCCAAGAAGTCAATAGACTGGATACGCAGTATTTT	CASSQEVNRLDTQYF
NA	TRBV9	TRBJ2-1	TRBD2	TGTGCCAGCAGCGTAGTTAGCGGGGGGGGCTCCTACAATGAGCAGTTCTTC	CASSVVSGGGSYNEQFF
NA	TRBV25-1	TRBJ2-7	NA	TGTGCCAGCAGTGGATGGGAGTCTACCTACGAGCAGTACTTC	CASSGWESTYEQYF
few	TRBV6-6	TRBJ1-1	TRBD1	TGTGCCAGCAGTTTACTCCCAGGGGGAGGTGAAGCTTTCTTT	CASSLLPGGGEAFF
few	TRBV11-2	TRBJ1-2	TRBD1	TGTGCCAGCAGCTTGGGAGCTAGAGGACAGGGTGTAGATTATGGCTACACCTTC	CASSLGARGQGVDYGYTF
NA	TRBV19	TRBJ2-1	TRBD2	TGTGCCAGTAGTATAGATCGGACTAGCGGGAAATACAATGAGCAGTTCTTC	CASSIDRTSGKYNEQFF
NA	TRBV27	TRBJ1-2	TRBD1	TGTGCCAGCAGTCCGTGGACAGGGTTAGTCGGCTACACCTTC	CASSPWTGLVGYTF
NA	TRBV14	TRBJ1-2	TRBD1	TGTGCCAGCAGCCAAGCGCCACAGGGGGGCTACACCTTC	CASSQAPQGGYTF
once	TRBV14	TRBJ1-3	NA	TGTGCCAGCAGCCAAGATCCGGGGAACACCATATATTTT	CASSQDPGNTIYF
NA	TRBV27	TRBJ2-2	TRBD1	TGTGCCAGCAGTTCGCGGACAGGGCTGGGCCCGGGCACCGGGGAGCTGTTTTTT	CASSSRTGLGPGTGELFF